In its sample, the clone carrying this TCR beta chain was seen many times. The antigen is undetermined. The CDR3 is 14 residues long. Trimming took off 5 bases at V and 9 bases at J, with 17 bases between the two ends. Germline V lookup: CDR1 SGHAT, CDR2 FQNNGV. The data belong to a study of T cells in Graves' hyperthyroidism and ophthalmopathy. Findings and caveats of the study: Peripheral blood also featured most of the thyroid clonotypes expanded above 0.001. Separation of ophthalmopathy from stable hyperthyroidism was achieved by a 13 V-J model.

Researchers amplified the TCR beta CDR3 regions from RNA transcripts. HTBI primers were used for first-round RT-PCR of the TCR CDR3. TCRdb passed the multiplex PCR reads through MiXCR, listing each CDR3 protein once. The sample lists fewer than 500,000 distinct CDR3 sequences, 13% to 15% occurring once. Sequenced input: blood. The clonotype comes from a woman aged 25 to 39 with Graves' ophthalmopathy. The J gene is TRBJ1-5, the V gene TRBV11-2; a weak D match, TRBD1 (5 bases). The CDR3 DNA is TGTGCCAGCAGCCCCACTGGGGGGATCGGGCCCCAGCATTTT. Amino acids: CASSPTGGIGPQHF.